The entry below describes one T cell receptor beta chain. Antigen: not known. The CDR3 sequence is 15 residues long. The germline CDR1 and CDR2 sequences are SGHDT and YYEEEE. Losses at the gene ends were 2 bases for V and 8 bases for J; bases not matched to a gene: 5. The sample is drawn from a study of blood T cells in healthy people across ages. General observations from the study: Age showed a roughly linear inverse relationship with TCR beta diversity per million T cells.

Primers used in a second PCR of roughly 7 to 12 cycles were a sample-barcoded 5' primer and a J-beta primer mix. TCRdb independently ran MiXCR on the 5' RACE reads; one entry per CDR3 protein. This repertoire shows some 1.5 million distinct CDR3 sequences, about 30% found once; its top ten account for 7.7%. V usage is TRBV5-6 and J usage is TRBJ2-1; TRBD1 matches at 12 bases. The sequenced material came from blood. The receptor comes from a woman in her 30s in good health. In DNA form, the CDR3 reads TGTGCCAGCAGCTTCGGGACAGGGGGCACCGATGAGCAGTTCTTC. Protein: CASSFGTGGTDEQFF.